Given below is one T cell receptor (beta chain) in context. The table lists this clonotype with many counts. This clone's antigen is unknown. The record has no base qualities; no much larger clone is one base away. TCR cDNA was synthesized by 5'RACE template switching, through which a universal primer site and unique molecular identifiers were introduced. Priming of cDNA synthesis was performed from both the TCR alpha and TCR beta constant segments. Library amplification involved two PCR steps, and the second step added sample barcodes and sequencing adapters. Libraries were sequenced on Illumina HiSeq 2500 (2x100 bp) or NovaSeq (2x150 bp). As for the original processing: Demultiplexing of reads and collapsing into UMI consensus sequences were performed with MIGEC, and V(D)J alignment was carried out with MiXCR. Clonotypes responding to the vaccine were identified with edgeR on replicate PBMC samples, with the criteria of FDR below 0.01 and a log2 fold change above 5 up to day 15. CD4 or CD8 identity was assigned to each bulk clonotype according to whether the clonotype was present at higher abundance in the sequenced CD4 repertoire or the sequenced CD8 repertoire. TCRdb passed the public sequencing reads through fastp at Q25 and MiXCR, retaining productive beta sequences. Rows merge per CDR3 protein into single entries with the most common DNA and genes. The V and J calls were determined by TCRdb, not by the authors. The sample table holds under 150,000 distinct CDR3 sequences, of which 7.7% were seen once. Clones ranked in the top ten supply approximately 0.67% of the sample.

The entry originates in a study of T cells after yellow fever vaccination (dated by TCRdb to about 2019). With respect to the entire study: Libraries from fractions with low cell numbers were prepared with the SMART-Seq v4 Ultra Low Input RNA kit. Bulk TCR alpha and beta repertoires were sequenced longitudinally to track T-cell clones before and after primary and booster YFV17D yellow fever vaccination. Two healthy male donors made up the cohort, one aged 18 to 29 years and the other aged 30 to 39 years. Bulk PBMC replicates and cell subsets were isolated from blood drawn at multiple timepoints before and after both primary and secondary immunization.

The treatment or condition label for this specimen denotes: live attenuated yellow fever vaccine strain. PBMCs were isolated from peripheral blood using a standard Ficoll-Paque protocol. Dynabeads CD4 and CD8 positive selection kits were used to isolate CD4 and CD8 T-cell fractions. RNA was extracted with TriZol from bulk PBMCs, CD4 and CD8 fractions, and dextramer-positive and dextramer-negative fractions. The CDR3 starts with the cysteine, ends with the phenylalanine, and has 17 residues. Only the CDR3 DNA stays, 51 bases, in frame from base 1. V lost 4 bases and J lost 0 bases; the stretch between them is 15 bases long. CDR1 and CDR2 are read off the germline V gene as KGHDR and SFDVKD. Study-wide conclusions, independent of this receptor: A small fraction of clonotypes showed up in both the CD4 and CD8 compartments, probably as a result of convergent recombination. The secondary T-cell response was weaker than the primary response but faster, peaking on day 5 instead of day 15. Computational filtering was required because FACS-sorted repertoires could contain abundant contaminating clonotypes from the bulk population. Most clones expanded after primary vaccination (around 96% of CD4 and 80% to 90% of CD8) were re-detected after the booster, suggesting that broad memory maintenance occurred. The study included only two donors, which limits how far the findings can be generalized.

This receptor was obtained from a man younger than 45 who received the YFV17D yellow fever vaccine. The sequencing used CD4+ T cells sorted from PBMCs, collected 5 days after the yellow fever booster vaccination. This chain is built from TRBV24-1 and TRBJ1-5; the D gene assignment is ambiguous. The DNA sequence reads TGTGCCACCAGTGACCTCCTATTCTCCCCTAGCAATCAGCCCCAGCATTTT. Translated, it reads CATSDLLFSPSNQPQHF.